These 2 T cell receptor beta chains share one sample of origin, sequenced in a study of technical replicates of blood from a handful of donors. Produced via immunoSEQ multiplex PCR; TCRdb's table is partial and in-frame only. The sample includes about 84,000 clones, roughly 97% of them seen just once. The specimen was T cells isolated from PBMCs. These receptors all stem from a human donor in good health.

This chain's CDR3 is CASSLWTGSDTIYF. The CDR3 nucleotides are TGTGCCAGCAGCCTATGGACAGGGTCGGACACCATATATTTT. The chain has TRBV9 and TRBJ1-3, with 8 positions matching TRBD1. The junction had 8 bases not matched to a gene; V was cut back by 4 bases and J by 8 bases. CDR1 and CDR2 from the germline V gene are SGDLS and YYNGEE. This CDR3 comprises 14 residues.

The chain uses TRBV19 and TRBJ1-2, with a weak D call TRBD1 (5 bases). The CDR3 covers 14 residues. The germline CDR1 and CDR2 sequences are LNHDA and SQIVND (reference sequence). Trimming pared 9 bases from V and 4 bases from J, leaving 18 bases between. The CDR3 region is CASLSSGGIYGYTF. The CDR3 DNA sequence: TGTGCCAGCCTTTCTTCCGGGGGGATCTATGGCTACACCTTC.